These T cell receptor beta chains were read from a single sample in a study of Ad26.COV2.S vaccination and SARS-CoV-2 variants. TCRdb keeps only in-frame clones here, not all; method: immunoSEQ multiplex PCR. This table holds 300,000 to 350,000 clones, about 86% found once. Sequences were derived from peripheral blood, sampled in a trial of Ad26.COV2.S vaccine versus placebo. The receptors shown here come from a person between 18 and 65 years old who received the Ad26.COV2.S COVID-19 vaccine or a placebo. The CDR3 runs from the conserved cysteine through the conserved F or W. The order of the fields is D gene, clone size, J gene, V gene, CDR3 protein, CDR3 DNA. D genes are given only for firm matches. Expanded clones are given a class, and other clones once, few, many or no size at all.

d_gene: -; abundance: -; j_gene: TRBJ2-5; v_gene: TRBV7-2; CDR3aa: CASSLAGGAETQYF; CDR3nt: TGTGCCAGCAGCTTAGCGGGGGGTGCGGAGACCCAGTACTTC
d_gene: -; abundance: -; j_gene: TRBJ2-7; v_gene: TRBV5-6; CDR3aa: CASSFGSWDEQYF; CDR3nt: TGTGCCAGCAGCTTTGGGTCCTGGGACGAGCAGTACTTC
d_gene: -; abundance: -; j_gene: TRBJ1-6; v_gene: TRBV19; CDR3aa: CASSIDRGNSPLHF; CDR3nt: TGTGCCAGTAGTATAGATAGGGGTAATTCACCCCTCCACTTT
d_gene: TRBD1; abundance: -; j_gene: TRBJ2-7; v_gene: TRBV6-5; CDR3aa: CASMGAGGGYEQYF; CDR3nt: TGTGCCAGCATGGGGGCAGGGGGCGGCTACGAGCAGTACTTC
d_gene: -; abundance: -; j_gene: TRBJ1-1; v_gene: TRBV30; CDR3aa: CAWSKGRDTEAFF; CDR3nt: TGTGCCTGGAGTAAGGGTAGGGACACTGAAGCTTTCTTT
d_gene: -; abundance: -; j_gene: TRBJ2-1; v_gene: TRBV7-2; CDR3aa: CASSLDWGVANEQFF; CDR3nt: TGTGCCAGCAGCTTAGACTGGGGGGTGGCCAATGAGCAGTTCTTC
d_gene: -; abundance: few; j_gene: TRBJ2-5; v_gene: TRBV19; CDR3aa: CASTLGETQYF; CDR3nt: TGTGCCAGTACCCTAGGAGAGACCCAGTACTTC
d_gene: -; abundance: -; j_gene: TRBJ1-4; v_gene: TRBV4-3; CDR3aa: CASSGGQLGGEKLFF; CDR3nt: TGCGCCAGCAGCGGGGGGCAGCTTGGGGGTGAAAAACTGTTTTTT
d_gene: TRBD2; abundance: -; j_gene: TRBJ2-3; v_gene: TRBV4-3; CDR3aa: CASSQEIPGRRGRGTDTQYF; CDR3nt: TGCGCCAGCAGCCAAGAGATCCCCGGACGGCGGGGGAGGGGCACAGATACGCAGTATTTT
d_gene: -; abundance: -; j_gene: TRBJ2-5; v_gene: TRBV29-1; CDR3aa: CSVAQYQETQYF; CDR3nt: TGCAGCGTTGCGCAGTACCAAGAGACCCAGTACTTC
d_gene: -; abundance: -; j_gene: TRBJ1-5; v_gene: TRBV7-9; CDR3aa: CASSLGRGGSGNQPQHF; CDR3nt: TGTGCCAGCAGCTTAGGTCGGGGGGGTTCGGGCAATCAGCCCCAGCATTTT
d_gene: -; abundance: -; j_gene: TRBJ2-5; v_gene: TRBV9; CDR3aa: CASSVDWYQETQYF; CDR3nt: TGTGCCAGCAGCGTAGACTGGTACCAAGAGACCCAGTACTTC
d_gene: TRBD1; abundance: -; j_gene: TRBJ2-3; v_gene: TRBV5-6; CDR3aa: CASSLGTGGRADTQYF; CDR3nt: TGTGCCAGCAGCCTGGGAACAGGGGGGCGCGCAGATACGCAGTATTTT
d_gene: -; abundance: -; j_gene: TRBJ2-7; v_gene: TRBV7-8; CDR3aa: CASSLGGGPLTYEQYF; CDR3nt: TGTGCCAGCAGCTTAGGAGGGGGGCCGCTCACCTACGAGCAGTACTTC
d_gene: -; abundance: few; j_gene: TRBJ2-5; v_gene: TRBV7-6; CDR3aa: CASSLYGPQETQYF; CDR3nt: TGTGCCAGCAGCCTTTATGGACCCCAAGAGACCCAGTACTTC
d_gene: -; abundance: -; j_gene: TRBJ1-1; v_gene: TRBV7-9; CDR3aa: CASSSLQGTEAFF; CDR3nt: TGTGCCAGCAGCTCCCTACAGGGCACTGAAGCTTTCTTT
d_gene: -; abundance: many; j_gene: TRBJ2-7; v_gene: TRBV4-1; CDR3aa: CASSRTGTYEQYF; CDR3nt: TGCGCCAGCAGCCGGACGGGAACCTACGAGCAGTACTTC
d_gene: -; abundance: -; j_gene: TRBJ1-2; v_gene: TRBV5-8; CDR3aa: CASSFLNYGYTF; CDR3nt: TGTGCCAGCAGCTTCCTTAACTATGGCTACACCTTC
d_gene: TRBD2; abundance: -; j_gene: TRBJ2-3; v_gene: TRBV24-1; CDR3aa: CATSDPLNGGADTQYF; CDR3nt: TGTGCCACCAGTGACCCTCTGAACGGGGGGGCAGATACGCAGTATTTT
d_gene: -; abundance: -; j_gene: TRBJ2-7; v_gene: TRBV6-6; CDR3aa: CASKGGGNYEQYF; CDR3nt: TGTGCCTCCAAGGGGGGAGGGAACTACGAGCAGTACTTC
d_gene: -; abundance: -; j_gene: TRBJ1-1; v_gene: TRBV4-3; CDR3aa: CASSQRGEGNTEAFF; CDR3nt: TGCGCCAGCAGCCAAAGGGGGGAAGGGAACACTGAAGCTTTCTTT
d_gene: -; abundance: -; j_gene: TRBJ2-3; v_gene: TRBV6-5; CDR3aa: CASFGVTDTQYF; CDR3nt: TGTGCCAGCTTCGGAGTCACAGATACGCAGTATTTT
d_gene: -; abundance: -; j_gene: TRBJ1-1; v_gene: TRBV7-2; CDR3aa: CASRLGQLNTEAFF; CDR3nt: TGTGCCAGCAGGCTCGGACAGTTGAACACTGAAGCTTTCTTT
d_gene: TRBD1; abundance: -; j_gene: TRBJ2-1; v_gene: TRBV7-9; CDR3aa: CASSPDRGHYNEQFF; CDR3nt: TGTGCCAGCAGCCCGGACAGGGGTCACTACAATGAGCAGTTCTTC
d_gene: TRBD1; abundance: -; j_gene: TRBJ2-3; v_gene: TRBV5-4; CDR3aa: CASSSRQGTSTDTQYF; CDR3nt: TGTGCCAGCAGCTCTCGACAGGGGACTAGCACAGATACGCAGTATTTT
d_gene: -; abundance: -; j_gene: TRBJ1-5; v_gene: TRBV19; CDR3aa: CASSKSNQPQHF; CDR3nt: TGTGCCAGTAGTAAAAGCAATCAGCCCCAGCATTTT
d_gene: -; abundance: -; j_gene: TRBJ1-2; v_gene: TRBV2; CDR3aa: CASSEEGAGIYGYTF; CDR3nt: TGTGCCAGCAGTGAAGAGGGCGCGGGAATCTATGGCTACACCTTC
d_gene: -; abundance: once; j_gene: TRBJ1-6; v_gene: TRBV6-5; CDR3aa: CASRGGYNSPLHF; CDR3nt: TGTGCCAGCAGGGGGGGATACAATTCACCCCTCCACTTT
d_gene: -; abundance: once; j_gene: TRBJ1-2; v_gene: TRBV25-1; CDR3aa: CASSEQGYGYTF; CDR3nt: TGTGCCAGCAGTGAACAGGGTTACGGCTACACCTTC
d_gene: -; abundance: -; j_gene: TRBJ1-2; v_gene: TRBV6-5; CDR3aa: CASSYEADGNYGYTF; CDR3nt: TGTGCCAGCAGTTACGAGGCTGACGGTAACTATGGCTACACCTTC